This TCR beta chain was sequenced in a study of T-cell reconstitution after alpha-beta-depleted transplantation in children. Unique molecular identifiers featured in how the TCRbeta library was prepared. MiXCR, run by TCRdb on the PCR reads, gives a single entry per CDR3 protein. The sample lists 150,000 to 250,000 distinct CDR3 sequences, 5% to 7.5% occurring once. This clonotype was detected a few times. CDR1 is DFQATT and CDR2 is SNEGSKA in the germline V gene (reference sequence). CDR3 length equals 17 residues. Trimming took off 5 bases at V and 7 bases at J, with 29 bases between the two ends. The chain uses TRBV20-1 and TRBJ1-2, with D possibly TRBD1 on 6 matching bases. Sequences were derived from PBMCs, sampled before TCRalphabeta/CD19-depleted stem cell transplant. This receptor was identified in a girl less than two years old with combined immunodeficiency, due to receive a stem cell transplant. The CDR3 spells CSAWDTSEALLKGGYTF. CDR3 coding DNA: TGCAGTGCTTGGGACACATCCGAAGCCCTCCTCAAGGGTGGCTACACCTTC.